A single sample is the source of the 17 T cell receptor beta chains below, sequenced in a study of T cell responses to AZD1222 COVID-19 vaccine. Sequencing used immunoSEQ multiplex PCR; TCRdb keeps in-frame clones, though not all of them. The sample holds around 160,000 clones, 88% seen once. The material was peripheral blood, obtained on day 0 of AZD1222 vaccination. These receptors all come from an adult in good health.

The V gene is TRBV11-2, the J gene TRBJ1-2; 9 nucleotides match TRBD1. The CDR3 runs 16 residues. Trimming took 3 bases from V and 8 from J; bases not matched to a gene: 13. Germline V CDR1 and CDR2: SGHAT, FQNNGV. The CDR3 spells CASSFTNIRDRDGYTF. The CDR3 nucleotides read TGTGCCAGCAGCTTTACTAACATCCGGGACAGGGACGGCTACACCTTC.

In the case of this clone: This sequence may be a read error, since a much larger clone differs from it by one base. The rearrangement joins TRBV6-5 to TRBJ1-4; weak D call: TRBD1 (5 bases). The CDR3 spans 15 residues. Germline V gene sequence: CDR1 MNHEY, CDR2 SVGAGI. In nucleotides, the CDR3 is TGTGCCAACAGTATCACCCCCAGGGTAATGGAAAAACTGTTTTTT. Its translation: CANSITPRVMEKLFF.

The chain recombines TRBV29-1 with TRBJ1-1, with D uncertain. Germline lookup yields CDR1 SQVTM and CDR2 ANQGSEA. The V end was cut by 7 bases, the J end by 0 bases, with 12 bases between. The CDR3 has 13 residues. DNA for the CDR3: TGCAGCGGTTACAGCCTTATGAACACTGAAGCTTTCTTT. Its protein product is CSGYSLMNTEAFF.

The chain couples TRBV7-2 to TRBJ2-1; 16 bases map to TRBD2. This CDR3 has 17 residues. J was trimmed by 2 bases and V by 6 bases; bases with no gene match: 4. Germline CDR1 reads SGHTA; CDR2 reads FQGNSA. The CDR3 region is CASSMGTSGGAYNEQFF. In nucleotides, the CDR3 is TGTGCCAGCAGTATGGGGACTAGCGGGGGGGCCTACAATGAGCAGTTCTTC. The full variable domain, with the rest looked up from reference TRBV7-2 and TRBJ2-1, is GAGVSQSPSNKVTEKGKDVELRCDPISGHTALYWYRQSLGQGLEFLIYFQGNSAPDKSGLPSDRFSAERTGGSVSTLTIQRTQQEDSAVYLCASSMGTSGGAYNEQFFGPGTRLTVL.

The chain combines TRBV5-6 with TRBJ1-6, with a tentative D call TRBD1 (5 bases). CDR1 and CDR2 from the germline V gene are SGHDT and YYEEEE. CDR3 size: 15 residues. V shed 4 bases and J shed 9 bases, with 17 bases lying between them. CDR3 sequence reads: CASSRDGGVSSPLHF. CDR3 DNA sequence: TGTGCCAGCAGCCGGGACGGGGGAGTTAGTTCACCCCTCCACTTT.

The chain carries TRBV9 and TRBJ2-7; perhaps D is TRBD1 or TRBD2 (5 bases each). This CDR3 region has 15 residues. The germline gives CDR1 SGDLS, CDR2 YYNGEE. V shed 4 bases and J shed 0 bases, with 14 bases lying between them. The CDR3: CASSPDGTVSYEQYF. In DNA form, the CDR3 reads TGTGCCAGCAGCCCCGATGGGACGGTCTCCTACGAGCAGTACTTC. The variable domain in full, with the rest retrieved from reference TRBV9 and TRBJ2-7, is DSGVTQTPKHLITATGQRVTLRCSPRSGDLSVYWYQQSLDQGLQFLIQYYNGEERAKGNILERFSAQQFPDLHSELNLSSLELGDSALYFCASSPDGTVSYEQYFGPGTRLTVT.

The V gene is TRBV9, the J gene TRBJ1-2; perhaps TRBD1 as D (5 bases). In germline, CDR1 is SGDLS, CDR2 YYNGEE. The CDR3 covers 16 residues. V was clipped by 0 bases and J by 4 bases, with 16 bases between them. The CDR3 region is CASSVEPREKGYGYTF. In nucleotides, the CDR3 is TGTGCCAGCAGCGTAGAACCCAGGGAAAAAGGCTATGGCTACACCTTC.

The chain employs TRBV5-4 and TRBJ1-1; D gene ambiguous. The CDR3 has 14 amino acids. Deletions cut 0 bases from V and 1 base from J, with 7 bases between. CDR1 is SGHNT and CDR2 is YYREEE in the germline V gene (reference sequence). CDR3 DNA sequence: TGTGCCAGCAGCTTGGTGGGCAGGAACACTGAAGCTTTCTTT. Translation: CASSLVGRNTEAFF.

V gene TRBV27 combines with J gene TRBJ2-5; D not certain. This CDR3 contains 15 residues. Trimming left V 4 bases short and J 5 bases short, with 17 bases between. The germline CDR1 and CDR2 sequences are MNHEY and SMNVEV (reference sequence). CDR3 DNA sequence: TGTGCCAGCAGTTCATGGTCCATTTCTCCGGAGACCCAGTACTTC. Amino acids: CASSSWSISPETQYF.

CDR3 protein: CASTRGETQYF. CDR3 nucleotide sequence: TGTGCCTCCACCCGGGGAGAGACCCAGTACTTC. The chain carries TRBV30 and TRBJ2-5; possible D gene TRBD2, 5 bases. Trimming shortened V by 7 bases and J by 4 bases, and 10 bases separated the two germline ends. CDR1 GTSNPN and CDR2 SVGIG come from the germline V gene (reference sequence). The CDR3 runs to 11 residues.

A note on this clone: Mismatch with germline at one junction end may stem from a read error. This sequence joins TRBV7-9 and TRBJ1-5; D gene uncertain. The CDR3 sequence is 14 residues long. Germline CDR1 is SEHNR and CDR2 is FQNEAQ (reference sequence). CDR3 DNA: TGTGCCAGCAGTCCCGGAGGTAGCGATCAGCCCCAGCATTTT. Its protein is CASSPGGSDQPQHF.

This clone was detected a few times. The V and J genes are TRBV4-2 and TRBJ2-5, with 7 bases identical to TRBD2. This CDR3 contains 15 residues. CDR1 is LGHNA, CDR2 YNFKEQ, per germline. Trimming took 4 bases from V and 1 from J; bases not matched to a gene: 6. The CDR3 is CASSPVASGQETQYF. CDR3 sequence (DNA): TGTGCCAGCAGCCCGGTTGCTAGCGGCCAAGAGACCCAGTACTTC.

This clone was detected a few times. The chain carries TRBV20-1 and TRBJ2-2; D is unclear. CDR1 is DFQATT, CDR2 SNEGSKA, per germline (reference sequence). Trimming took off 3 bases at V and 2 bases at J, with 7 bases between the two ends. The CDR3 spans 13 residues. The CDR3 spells CSASNGNTGELFF. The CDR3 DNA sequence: TGCAGTGCTAGTAATGGCAACACCGGGGAGCTGTTTTTT.

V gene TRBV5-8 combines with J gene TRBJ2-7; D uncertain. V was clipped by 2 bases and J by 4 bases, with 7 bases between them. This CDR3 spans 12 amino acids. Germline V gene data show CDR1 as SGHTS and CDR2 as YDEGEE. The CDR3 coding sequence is TGTGCCAGCAGCTTTCTGGGGTACGAGCAGTACTTC. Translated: CASSFLGYEQYF.

The DNA of the CDR3 is TGTGCCAGCAGCAAAGGGATCCTAGCGGGGGGGCCAGAGACCCAGTACTTC. This encodes CASSKGILAGGPETQYF. The J gene is TRBJ2-5, the V gene TRBV21-1; TRBD2 was called by the table and not checked on the DNA. TRBV21-1 is reported as a pseudogene. The CDR3 has 17 amino acids.

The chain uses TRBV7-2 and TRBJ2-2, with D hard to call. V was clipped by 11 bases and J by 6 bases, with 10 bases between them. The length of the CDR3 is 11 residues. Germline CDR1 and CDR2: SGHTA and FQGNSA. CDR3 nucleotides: TGTGCCGCTAGAAGCGCCGGGGAGCTGTTTTTT. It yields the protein CAARSAGELFF. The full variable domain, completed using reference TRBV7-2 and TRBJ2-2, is GAGVSQSPSNKVTEKGKDVELRCDPISGHTALYWYRQSLGQGLEFLIYFQGNSAPDKSGLPSDRFSAERTGGSVSTLTIQRTQQEDSAVYLCAARSAGELFFGEGSRLTVL.

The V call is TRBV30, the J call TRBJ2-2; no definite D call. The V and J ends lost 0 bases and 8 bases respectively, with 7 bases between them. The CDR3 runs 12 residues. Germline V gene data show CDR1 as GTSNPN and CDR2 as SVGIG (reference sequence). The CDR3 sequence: CAWSVNLGELFF. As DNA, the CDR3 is TGTGCCTGGAGTGTAAACCTGGGGGAGCTGTTTTTT. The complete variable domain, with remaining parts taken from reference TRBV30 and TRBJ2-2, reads SQTIHQWPATLVQPVGSPLSLECTVEGTSNPNLYWYRQAAGRGLQLLFYSVGIGQISSEVPQNLSASRPQDRQFILSSKKLLLSDSGFYLCAWSVNLGELFFGEGSRLTVL.